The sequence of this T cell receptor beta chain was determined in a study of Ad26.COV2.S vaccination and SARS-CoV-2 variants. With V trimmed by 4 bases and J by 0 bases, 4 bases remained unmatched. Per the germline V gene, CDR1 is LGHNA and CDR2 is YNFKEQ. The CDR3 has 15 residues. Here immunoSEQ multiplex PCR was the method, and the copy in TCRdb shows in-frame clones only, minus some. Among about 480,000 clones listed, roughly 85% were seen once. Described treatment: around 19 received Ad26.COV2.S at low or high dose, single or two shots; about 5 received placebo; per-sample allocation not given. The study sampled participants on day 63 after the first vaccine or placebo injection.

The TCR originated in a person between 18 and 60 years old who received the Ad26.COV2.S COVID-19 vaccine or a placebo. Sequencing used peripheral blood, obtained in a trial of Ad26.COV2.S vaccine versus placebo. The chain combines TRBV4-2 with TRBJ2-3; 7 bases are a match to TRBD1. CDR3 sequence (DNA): TGTGCCAGCAGCCCGCAGGGGGAAAGCACAGATACGCAGTATTTT. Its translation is CASSPQGESTDTQYF.